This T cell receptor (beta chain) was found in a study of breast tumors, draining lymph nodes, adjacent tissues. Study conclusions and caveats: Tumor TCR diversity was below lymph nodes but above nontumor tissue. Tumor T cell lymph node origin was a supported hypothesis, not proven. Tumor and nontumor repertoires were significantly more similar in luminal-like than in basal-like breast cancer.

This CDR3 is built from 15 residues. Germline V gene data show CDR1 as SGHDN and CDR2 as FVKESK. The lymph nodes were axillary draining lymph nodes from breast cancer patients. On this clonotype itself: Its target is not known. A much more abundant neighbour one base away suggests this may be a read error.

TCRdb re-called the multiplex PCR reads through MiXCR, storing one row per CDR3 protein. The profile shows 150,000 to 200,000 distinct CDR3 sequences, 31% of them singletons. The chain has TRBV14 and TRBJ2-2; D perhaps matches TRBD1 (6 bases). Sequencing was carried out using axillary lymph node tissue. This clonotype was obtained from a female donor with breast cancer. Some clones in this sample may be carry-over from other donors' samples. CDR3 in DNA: TGTGCCAGCAGCCAGCAGGGGTGGAGTACCGGGGAGCCGTTTTTT. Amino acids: CASSQQGWSTGEPFF.